What follows is one T cell receptor (beta chain) and its context. This sample is part of a study of blood T cell repertoires in COVID-19. Measured with immunoSEQ multiplex PCR; TCRdb has only the in-frame clones, and not every one. Of 150,000 to 200,000 clones listed, under 85% are singletons. This CDR3 is 18 amino acids long. Germline CDR1 is SGHRS and CDR2 is YFSETQ. Losses at the gene ends were 4 bases for V and 0 bases for J; bases not matched to a gene: 8. This TCR came from a man in his fifties or sixties who had recovered from COVID-19. The V call is TRBV5-1, the J call TRBJ2-6; 9 nucleotides line up with TRBD1. The specimen was PBMCs or T cells enriched from blood (not recorded which). The CDR3 DNA reads TGCGCCAGCAGCGTAGGGGACAGGGCGAGCTCTGGGGCCAACGTCCTGACTTTC. It specifies CASSVGDRASSGANVLTF.